Listed below are T cell receptor beta chains from one sample, sequenced in a study of shared clonotypes between healthy human individuals. Repertoires were generated with immunoSEQ multiplex PCR, while TCRdb's copy carries only in-frame clones and drops some. The table lists about 2.1 million clones, around 93% of them singletons. The sample comprised naive CD8+ T cells from PBMCs. All receptors come from a man aged 18 to 29 in good health. Some clones in this sample may be carry-over from other donors' samples. Both conserved end residues are part of each CDR3. A D gene is named only where the DNA matches it firmly. Clone sizes are given selectively: once, few, many, or a class where the clone is expanded.

cdr3_length j_call clone_size v_call d_call cdr3_aa cdr3_nt
12 TRBJ2-2 NA TRBV6-1 NA CASPRNTGELFF TGTGCCAGCCCGCGAAACACCGGGGAGCTGTTTTTT
14 TRBJ2-2 NA TRBV28 NA CASIGTGDTGELFF TGTGCCAGCATTGGAACGGGGGACACCGGGGAGCTGTTTTTT
12 TRBJ2-7 NA TRBV15 NA CAVGGLYYEQYF TGTGCCGTCGGCGGACTGTACTACGAGCAGTACTTC
12 TRBJ2-1 NA TRBV28 NA CASSERLETEFF TGTGCCAGCAGTGAACGGCTCGAGACCGAGTTCTTC
14 TRBJ2-7 NA TRBV25-1 TRBD2 CASSGGTILYEQYF TGTGCCAGCAGTGGCGGGACTATCCTCTACGAGCAGTACTTC
13 TRBJ2-2 NA TRBV7-9 NA CASSLAGDGELFF TGTGCCAGCAGCTTGGCAGGAGACGGGGAGCTGTTTTTT
15 TRBJ1-3 NA TRBV5-1 TRBD1 CASSRDSGSGNTIYF TGCGCCAGCAGCCGGGACAGTGGCTCTGGAAACACCATATATTTT
17 TRBJ2-1 NA TRBV4-1 TRBD2 CASSRGLALSSYNEQFF TGCGCCAGCAGCCGGGGACTAGCCTTAAGCTCCTACAATGAGCAGTTCTTC
13 TRBJ1-1 NA TRBV6-5 NA CASSWNLNTEAFF TGTGCCAGCAGTTGGAATCTAAACACTGAAGCTTTCTTT
15 TRBJ1-1 NA TRBV9 TRBD1 CASSVEGTGYTEAFF TGTGCCAGCAGCGTAGAAGGGACAGGGTACACTGAAGCTTTCTTT
11 TRBJ2-7 once TRBV30 TRBD1 CASALGQKQYF TGTGCCTCAGCCCTGGGACAGAAGCAGTACTTC
15 TRBJ2-1 NA TRBV7-9 TRBD2 CASSLRLAAYNEQFF TGTGCCAGCAGCTTACGACTAGCGGCCTACAATGAGCAGTTCTTC
16 TRBJ1-1 NA TRBV7-9 TRBD1 CASSLDPGRGTTEAFF TGTGCCAGCAGCTTAGACCCGGGCAGGGGGACCACTGAAGCTTTCTTT
14 TRBJ2-3 NA TRBV27 TRBD1 CASRFGQGADTQYF TGTGCCAGCAGATTCGGACAGGGGGCAGATACGCAGTATTTT
15 TRBJ1-4 NA TRBV5-6 NA CASSPGMKTNEKLFF TGTGCCAGCAGCCCGGGAATGAAGACTAATGAAAAACTGTTTTTT
15 TRBJ2-3 once TRBV5-1 NA CASSLSEGGTDTQYF TGCGCCAGCAGCTTGTCAGAGGGTGGCACAGATACGCAGTATTTT
19 TRBJ2-3 NA TRBV5-1 TRBD2 CASSLDPGLAGASPDTQYF TGCGCCAGCAGCTTGGATCCGGGACTAGCGGGAGCCTCGCCGGATACGCAGTATTTT
16 TRBJ1-4 NA TRBV11-2 NA CASSLDLVGLMGKLFF TGTGCCAGCAGCTTAGATCTCGTCGGACTAATGGGAAAACTGTTTTTT
14 TRBJ1-2 NA TRBV30 NA CAGRDIGTTGGYTF TGTGCCGGCAGGGATATCGGGACTACTGGCGGCTACACCTTC
12 TRBJ1-2 NA TRBV7-9 NA CASSSLWPGYTF TGTGCCAGCAGCTCCCTATGGCCTGGCTACACCTTC
16 TRBJ2-5 NA TRBV9 NA CASSVARLGDQETQYF TGTGCCAGCAGCGTAGCTCGGCTCGGAGACCAAGAGACCCAGTACTTC
17 TRBJ2-1 NA TRBV11-3 TRBD2 CASSLDYPSGRGNEQFF TGTGCCAGCAGCTTAGATTATCCGAGCGGGAGGGGCAATGAGCAGTTCTTC
16 TRBJ1-2 NA TRBV27 TRBD1 CASSLLAGGHASGYTF TGTGCCAGCAGTTTACTGGCAGGGGGCCACGCGAGCGGCTACACCTTC
13 TRBJ1-1 few TRBV29-1 TRBD1 CSAPGQRNTEAFF TGCAGCGCGCCGGGACAGAGAAACACTGAAGCTTTCTTT
13 TRBJ2-1 NA TRBV6-4 NA CASSGTTVNEQFF TGTGCCAGCAGTGGGACAACTGTCAATGAGCAGTTCTTC
14 TRBJ2-7 NA TRBV7-9 NA CASSSPLGSYEQYF TGTGCCAGCAGCTCCCCCCTGGGGTCCTACGAGCAGTACTTC
17 TRBJ2-3 NA TRBV4-3 TRBD2 CASSRILAGGPGDTQYF TGCGCCAGCAGCCGGATACTAGCGGGAGGGCCGGGAGATACGCAGTATTTT
15 TRBJ1-1 NA TRBV19 NA CASSIVGGYGTEAFF TGTGCCAGTAGTATTGTTGGGGGGTACGGCACTGAAGCTTTCTTT
15 TRBJ1-5 NA TRBV28 NA CASRKTGPPNQPQHF TGTGCCAGCAGGAAGACAGGACCACCCAATCAGCCCCAGCATTTT
14 TRBJ2-7 NA TRBV19 TRBD1 CASSTRTGFYEQYF TGTGCCAGTAGTACCCGGACAGGGTTCTACGAGCAGTACTTC
15 TRBJ2-7 NA TRBV15 NA CATSRDRGSSYEQYF TGTGCCACCAGCAGAGATCGCGGCAGCTCCTACGAGCAGTACTTC
20 TRBJ2-6 NA TRBV6-1 NA CASSVRRGGPGYSGANVLTF TGTGCCAGCAGTGTCCGGAGGGGGGGCCCGGGCTACTCTGGGGCCAACGTCCTGACTTTC
14 TRBJ2-7 NA TRBV4-1 NA CASSLEEGPYEQYF TGCGCCAGCAGCCTCGAGGAGGGTCCCTACGAGCAGTACTTC
19 TRBJ2-6 NA TRBV9 TRBD2 CASSVLAGGYNSGANVLTF TGTGCCAGCAGCGTCCTAGCGGGAGGATACAACTCTGGGGCCAACGTCCTGACTTTC
19 TRBJ2-3 NA TRBV9 TRBD1 CASSVSPGQGEAGLGTQYF TGTGCCAGCAGCGTGAGCCCGGGACAGGGGGAAGCGGGACTAGGTACGCAGTATTTT
16 TRBJ2-3 NA TRBV28 TRBD1 CASSSDRGRRADTQYF TGTGCCAGCAGTTCCGACAGGGGGCGAAGGGCAGATACGCAGTATTTT
16 TRBJ2-1 NA TRBV2 NA CASGLQSKRESLEQFF TGTGCCAGCGGTTTGCAGTCCAAACGGGAGAGCCTGGAGCAGTTCTTC